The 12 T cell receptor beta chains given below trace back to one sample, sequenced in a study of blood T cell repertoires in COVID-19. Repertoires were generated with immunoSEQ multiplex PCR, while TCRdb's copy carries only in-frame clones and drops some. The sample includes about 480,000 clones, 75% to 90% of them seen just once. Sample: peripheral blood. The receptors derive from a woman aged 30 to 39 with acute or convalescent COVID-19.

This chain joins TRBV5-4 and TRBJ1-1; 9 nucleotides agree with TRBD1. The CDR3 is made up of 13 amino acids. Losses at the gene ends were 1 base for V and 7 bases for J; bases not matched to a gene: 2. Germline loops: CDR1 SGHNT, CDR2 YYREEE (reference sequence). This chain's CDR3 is CASSLTGQGEAFF. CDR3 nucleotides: TGTGCCAGCAGCTTGACGGGACAGGGTGAAGCTTTCTTT.

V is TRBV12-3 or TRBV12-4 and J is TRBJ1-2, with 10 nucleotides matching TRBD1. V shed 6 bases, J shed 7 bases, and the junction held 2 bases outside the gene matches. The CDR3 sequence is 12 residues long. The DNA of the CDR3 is TGTGCCAGCAGGACAGGGGGCCTTGGCTACACCTTC. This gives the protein CASRTGGLGYTF.

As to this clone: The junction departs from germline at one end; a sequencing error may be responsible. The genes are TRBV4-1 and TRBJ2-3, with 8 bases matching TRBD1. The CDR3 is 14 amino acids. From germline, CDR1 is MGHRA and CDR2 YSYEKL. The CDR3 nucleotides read TGCGCCAGCAGCCTTCGGACAGGGCCAGACACGCAGTATTTT. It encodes CASSLRTGPDTQYF.

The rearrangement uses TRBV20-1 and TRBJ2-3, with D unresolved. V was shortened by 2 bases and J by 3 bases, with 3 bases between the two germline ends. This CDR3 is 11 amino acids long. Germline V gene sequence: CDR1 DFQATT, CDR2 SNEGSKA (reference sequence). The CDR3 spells CSARQTDTQYF. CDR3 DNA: TGCAGTGCTAGACAGACAGATACGCAGTATTTT.

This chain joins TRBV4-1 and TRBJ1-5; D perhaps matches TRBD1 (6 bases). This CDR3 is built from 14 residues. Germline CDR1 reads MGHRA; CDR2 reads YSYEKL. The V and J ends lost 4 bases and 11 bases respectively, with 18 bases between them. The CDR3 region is CASSPRQEPPAQHF. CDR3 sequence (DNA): TGCGCCAGCAGCCCCCGACAGGAGCCCCCCGCCCAGCATTTT.

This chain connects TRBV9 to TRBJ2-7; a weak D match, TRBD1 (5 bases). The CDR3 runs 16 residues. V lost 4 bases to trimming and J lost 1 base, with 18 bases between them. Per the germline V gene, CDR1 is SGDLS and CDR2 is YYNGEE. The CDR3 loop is CASSSKDSFDSYEQYF. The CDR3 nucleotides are TGTGCCAGCAGCTCAAAAGACAGTTTTGATTCCTACGAGCAGTACTTC.

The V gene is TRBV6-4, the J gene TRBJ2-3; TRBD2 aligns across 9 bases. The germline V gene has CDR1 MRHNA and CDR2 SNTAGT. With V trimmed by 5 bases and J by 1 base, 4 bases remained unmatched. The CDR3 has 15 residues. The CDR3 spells CASSQAGGGTDTQYF. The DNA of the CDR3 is TGTGCCAGCAGTCAAGCGGGGGGCGGCACAGATACGCAGTATTTT.

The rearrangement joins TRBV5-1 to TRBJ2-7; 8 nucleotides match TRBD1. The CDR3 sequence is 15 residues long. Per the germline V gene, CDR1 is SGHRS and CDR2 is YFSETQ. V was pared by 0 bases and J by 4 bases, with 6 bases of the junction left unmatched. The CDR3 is CASSLEFGDRYEQYF. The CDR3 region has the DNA TGCGCCAGCAGCTTGGAGTTTGGGGACAGGTACGAGCAGTACTTC. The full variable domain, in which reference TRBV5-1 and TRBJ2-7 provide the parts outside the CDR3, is KAGVTQTPRYLIKTRGQQVTLSCSPISGHRSVSWYQQTPGQGLQFLFEYFSETQRNKGNFPGRFSGRQFSNSRSEMNVSTLELGDSALYLCASSLEFGDRYEQYFGPGTRLTVT.

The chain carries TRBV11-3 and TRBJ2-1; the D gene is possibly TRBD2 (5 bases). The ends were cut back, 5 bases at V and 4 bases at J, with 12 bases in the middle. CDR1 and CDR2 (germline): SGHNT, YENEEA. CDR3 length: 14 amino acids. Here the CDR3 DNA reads TGTGCCAGCAGCGAAACCGGGGTTTACAATGAGCAGTTCTTC. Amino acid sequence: CASSETGVYNEQFF.

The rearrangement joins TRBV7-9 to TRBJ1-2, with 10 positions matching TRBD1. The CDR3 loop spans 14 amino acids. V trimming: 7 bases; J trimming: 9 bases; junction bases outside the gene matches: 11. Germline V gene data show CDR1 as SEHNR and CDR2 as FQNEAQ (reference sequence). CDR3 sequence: CASILWTGGSRYTF. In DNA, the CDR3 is TGTGCCAGCATTCTCTGGACAGGGGGTTCGCGCTACACCTTC.

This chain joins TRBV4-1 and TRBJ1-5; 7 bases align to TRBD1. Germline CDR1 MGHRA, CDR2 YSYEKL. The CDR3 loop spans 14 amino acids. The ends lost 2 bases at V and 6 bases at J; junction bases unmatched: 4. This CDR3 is CASSQRQGGQPQHF. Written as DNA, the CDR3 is TGCGCCAGCAGCCAAAGACAGGGTGGTCAGCCCCAGCATTTT.

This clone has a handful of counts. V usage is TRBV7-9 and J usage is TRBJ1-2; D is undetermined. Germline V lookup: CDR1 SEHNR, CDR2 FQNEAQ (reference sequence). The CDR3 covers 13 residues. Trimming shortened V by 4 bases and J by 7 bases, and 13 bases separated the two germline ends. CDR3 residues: CASSSPEESGYTF. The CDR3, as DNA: TGTGCCAGCAGCTCCCCGGAGGAGTCTGGCTACACCTTC.